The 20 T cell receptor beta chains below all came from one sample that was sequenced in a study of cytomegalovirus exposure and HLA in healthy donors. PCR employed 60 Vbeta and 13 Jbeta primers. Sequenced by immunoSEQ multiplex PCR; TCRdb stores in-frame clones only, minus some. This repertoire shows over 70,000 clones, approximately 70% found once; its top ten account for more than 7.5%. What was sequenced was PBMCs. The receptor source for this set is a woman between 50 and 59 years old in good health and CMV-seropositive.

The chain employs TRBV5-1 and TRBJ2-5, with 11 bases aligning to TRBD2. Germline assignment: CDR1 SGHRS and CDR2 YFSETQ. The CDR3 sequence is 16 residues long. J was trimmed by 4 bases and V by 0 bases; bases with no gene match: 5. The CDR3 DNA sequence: TGCGCCAGCAGCTTGGACGTAGCGGGAGGGAGAGAGACCCAGTACTTC. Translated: CASSLDVAGGRETQYF.

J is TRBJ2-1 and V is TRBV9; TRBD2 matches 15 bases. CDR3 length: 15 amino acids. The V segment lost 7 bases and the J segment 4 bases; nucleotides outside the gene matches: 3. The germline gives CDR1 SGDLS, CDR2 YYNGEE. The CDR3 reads CASGLAGGAYNEQFF. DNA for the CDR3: TGTGCCAGCGGACTAGCGGGAGGGGCATACAATGAGCAGTTCTTC.

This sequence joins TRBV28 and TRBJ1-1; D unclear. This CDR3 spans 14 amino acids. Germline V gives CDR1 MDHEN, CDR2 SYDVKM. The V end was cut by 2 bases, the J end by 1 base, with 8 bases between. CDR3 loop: CASSLAGANTEAFF. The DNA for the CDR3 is TGTGCCAGCAGTTTAGCTGGAGCGAACACTGAAGCTTTCTTT.

The CDR3 region is CAWSVRHNGRGREQYF. CDR3 bases: TGTGCCTGGAGTGTACGGCATAACGGCAGGGGACGCGAGCAGTACTTC. The chain combines TRBV30 with TRBJ2-7; a possible D gene is TRBD1 (6 bases). This CDR3 has 16 residues. The germline V gene has CDR1 GTSNPN and CDR2 SVGIG (reference sequence). With 0 bases removed from V and 6 bases from J, the gap between germline ends came to 21 bases.

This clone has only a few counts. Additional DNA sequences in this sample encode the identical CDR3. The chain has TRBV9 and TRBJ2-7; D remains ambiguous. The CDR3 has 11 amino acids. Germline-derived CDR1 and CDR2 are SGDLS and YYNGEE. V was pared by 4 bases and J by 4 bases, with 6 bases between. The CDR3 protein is CASSPGYEQYF. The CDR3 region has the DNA TGTGCCAGCAGCCCAGGATACGAGCAGTACTTC.

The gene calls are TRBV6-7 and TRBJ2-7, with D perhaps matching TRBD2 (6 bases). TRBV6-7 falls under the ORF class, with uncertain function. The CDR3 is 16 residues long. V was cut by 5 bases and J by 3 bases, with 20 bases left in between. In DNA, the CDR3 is TGTGCCAGCAGTAATTTATCCGGGACTCCCGTCTACGAGCAGTACTTC. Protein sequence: CASSNLSGTPVYEQYF.

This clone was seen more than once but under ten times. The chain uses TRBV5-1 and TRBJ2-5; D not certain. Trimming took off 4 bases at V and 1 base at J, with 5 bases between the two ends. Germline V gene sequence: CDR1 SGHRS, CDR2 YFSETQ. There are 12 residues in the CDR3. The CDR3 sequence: CASSLPQETQYF. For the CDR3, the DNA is TGCGCCAGCAGCCTCCCCCAAGAGACCCAGTACTTC.

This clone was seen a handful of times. The CDR3, as DNA: TGTGCCAGCAGTCCGGGGGAGGGTCGGGCAGACACCATATATTTT. Protein: CASSPGEGRADTIYF. J is TRBJ1-3 and V is TRBV27; possible D gene TRBD1, 5 bases. V was pared by 5 bases and J by 8 bases, with 19 bases between. Germline CDR1 MNHEY, CDR2 SMNVEV (reference sequence). The CDR3 sequence is 15 residues long.

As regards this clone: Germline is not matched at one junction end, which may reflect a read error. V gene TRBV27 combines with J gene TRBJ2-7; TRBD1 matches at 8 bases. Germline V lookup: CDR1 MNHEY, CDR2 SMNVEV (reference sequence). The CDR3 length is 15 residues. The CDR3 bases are TGTGCCGGCAGAGGCCCGGGACAGGTGTCCTACGAGCAGTACTTC. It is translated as CAGRGPGQVSYEQYF.

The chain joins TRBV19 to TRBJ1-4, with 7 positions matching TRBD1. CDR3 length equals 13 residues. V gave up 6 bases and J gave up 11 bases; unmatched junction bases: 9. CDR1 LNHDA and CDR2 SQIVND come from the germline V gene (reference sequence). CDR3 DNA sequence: TGTGCCAGTAGCCCTACACAGGGGTGGAAACTGTTTTTT. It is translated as CASSPTQGWKLFF.

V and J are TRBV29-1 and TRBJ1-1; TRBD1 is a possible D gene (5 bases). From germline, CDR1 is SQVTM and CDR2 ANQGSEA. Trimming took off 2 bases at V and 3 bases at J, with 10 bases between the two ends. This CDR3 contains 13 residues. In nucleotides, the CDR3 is TGCAGCGTTGAATCGGGACTCTACACTGAAGCTTTCTTT. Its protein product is CSVESGLYTEAFF. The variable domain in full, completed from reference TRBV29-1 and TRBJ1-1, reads SAVISQKPSRDICQRGTSLTIQCQVDSQVTMMFWYRQQPGQSLTLIATANQGSEATYESGFVIDKFPISRPNLTFSTLTVSNMSPEDSSIYLCSVESGLYTEAFFGQGTRLTVV.

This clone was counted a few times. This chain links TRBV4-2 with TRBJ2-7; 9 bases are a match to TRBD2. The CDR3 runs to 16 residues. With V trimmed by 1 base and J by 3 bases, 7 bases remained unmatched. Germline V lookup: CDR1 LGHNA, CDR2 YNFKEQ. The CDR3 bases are TGTGCCAGCAGCCAAGCGATAGCGGGAGAGGGCTACGAGCAGTACTTC. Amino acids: CASSQAIAGEGYEQYF.

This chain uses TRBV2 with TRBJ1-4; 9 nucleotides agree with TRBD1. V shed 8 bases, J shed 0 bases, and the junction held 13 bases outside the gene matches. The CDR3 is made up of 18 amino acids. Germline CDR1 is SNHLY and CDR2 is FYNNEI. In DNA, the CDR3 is TGTGCCAGCTTCTTCCCGGACAGGGGAGTGACAACTAATGAAAAACTGTTTTTT. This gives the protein CASFFPDRGVTTNEKLFF.

CDR3 bases: TGTGCCAGCAACTCGGACAGAAACACCGGGGAGCTGTTTTTT. Translated, it gives CASNSDRNTGELFF. The chain recombines TRBV6-5 with TRBJ2-2, with TRBD1 as a possible D gene (6 bases). This CDR3 has 14 residues. In germline, CDR1 is MNHEY, CDR2 SVGAGI. V was trimmed by 7 bases and J by 2 bases, leaving 11 bases between them.

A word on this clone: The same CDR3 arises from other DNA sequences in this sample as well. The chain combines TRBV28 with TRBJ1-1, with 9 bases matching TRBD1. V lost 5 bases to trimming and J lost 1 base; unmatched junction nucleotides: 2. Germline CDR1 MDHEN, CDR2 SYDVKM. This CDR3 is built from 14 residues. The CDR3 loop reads CASSLQGANTEAFF. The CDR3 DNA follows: TGTGCCAGCAGTCTACAGGGGGCGAACACTGAAGCTTTCTTT.

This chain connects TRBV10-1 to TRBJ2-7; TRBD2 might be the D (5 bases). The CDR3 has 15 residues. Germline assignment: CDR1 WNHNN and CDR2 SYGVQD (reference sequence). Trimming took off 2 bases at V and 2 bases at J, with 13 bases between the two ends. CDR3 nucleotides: TGCGCCAGCAGTGAGGTAGCGAACCCACCCTACGAGCAGTACTTC. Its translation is CASSEVANPPYEQYF.

The chain's CDR3 is CASSPLGDRAADTQYF. For the CDR3, the DNA is TGTGCCAGCTCACCCCTCGGTGACAGGGCTGCAGATACGCAGTATTTT. This chain uses TRBV18 with TRBJ2-3, with 7 bases fitting TRBD1. Trimming at V came to 3 bases and at J to 4 bases, leaving 10 bases not matched to a gene. Germline-derived CDR1 and CDR2 are KGHSH and LQKENI. The CDR3 length is 16 residues.

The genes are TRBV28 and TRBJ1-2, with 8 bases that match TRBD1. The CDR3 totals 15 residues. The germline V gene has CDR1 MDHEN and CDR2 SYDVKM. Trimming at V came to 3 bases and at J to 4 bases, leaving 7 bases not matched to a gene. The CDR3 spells CASSFGTGGGYGYTF. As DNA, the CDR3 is TGTGCCAGCAGTTTTGGTACAGGGGGAGGCTATGGCTACACCTTC.

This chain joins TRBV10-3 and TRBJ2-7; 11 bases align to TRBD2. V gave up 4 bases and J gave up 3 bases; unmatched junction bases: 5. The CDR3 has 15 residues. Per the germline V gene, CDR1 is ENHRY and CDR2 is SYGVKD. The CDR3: CAISATGTSGYEQYF. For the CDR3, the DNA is TGTGCCATCAGTGCAACCGGGACTAGCGGCTACGAGCAGTACTTC.

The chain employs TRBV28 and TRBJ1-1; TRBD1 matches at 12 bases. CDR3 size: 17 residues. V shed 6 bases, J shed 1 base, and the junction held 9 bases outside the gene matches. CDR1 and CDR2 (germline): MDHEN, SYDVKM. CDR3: CASSPLGQGAGNTEAFF. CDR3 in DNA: TGTGCCAGCAGCCCTCTGGGACAGGGGGCCGGGAACACTGAAGCTTTCTTT.